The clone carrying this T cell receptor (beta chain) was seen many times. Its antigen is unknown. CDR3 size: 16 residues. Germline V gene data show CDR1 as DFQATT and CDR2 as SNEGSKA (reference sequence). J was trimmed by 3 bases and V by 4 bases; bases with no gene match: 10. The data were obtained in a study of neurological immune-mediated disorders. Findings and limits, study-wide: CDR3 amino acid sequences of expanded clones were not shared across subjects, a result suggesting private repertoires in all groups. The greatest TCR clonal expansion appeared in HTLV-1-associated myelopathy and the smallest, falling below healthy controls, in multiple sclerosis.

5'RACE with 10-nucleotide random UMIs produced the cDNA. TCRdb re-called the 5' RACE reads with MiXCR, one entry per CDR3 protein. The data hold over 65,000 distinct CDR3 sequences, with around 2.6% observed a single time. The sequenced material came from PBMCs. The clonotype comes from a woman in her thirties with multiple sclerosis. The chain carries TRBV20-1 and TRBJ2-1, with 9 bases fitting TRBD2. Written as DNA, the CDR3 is TGCAGTGCTAAGAGGACTAGCGCTAAGTACTACAATGAGCAGTTCTTC. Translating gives CSAKRTSAKYYNEQFF.